This T cell receptor beta chain is from a study of cytotoxic CD8 clonotypes in ibrutinib-treated CLL. Study at large: Treatment had run for a median about 11 months, range 6 to 36, when response samples were taken. Findings of the study overall: There were differences in sampling times between sustained-remission and progressing patients.

Of note for this clone: Its antigen remains unidentified.

Clones were sequenced by immunoSEQ multiplex PCR, and TCRdb holds only the in-frame ones, with some missing. The profile shows more than 55,000 clones, roughly 70% of them singletons. This clonotype originated in a human donor with chronic lymphocytic leukemia. The sample in question was PBMCs, obtained after 12 months of ibrutinib treatment.

The CDR3 nucleotides read TGTGCCAGCAGCTTTTCGTTGCAGGGGGCGTTTAGCAATCAGCCCCAGCATTTT. Translated: CASSFSLQGAFSNQPQHF. V gene TRBV5-6 combines with J gene TRBJ1-5, with TRBD1 identical over 8 bases. The CDR3 consists of 18 residues. Looked up from germline, CDR1 is SGHDT and CDR2 is YYEEEE. Unmatched junction bases numbered 10, after V lost 2 bases and J lost 0 bases.